This TCR beta chain was observed in a study of blood T cell repertoires in COVID-19. Study details: Material from acute and convalescent COVID-19 was sourced from the United States, Italy and Spain. Nucleic acid was either cDNA or gDNA, and it came from T cells, B-cell-depleted T cells, or PBMCs.

Methods used by the authors: It was from reference gene primer amplification that nucleated cell counts were estimated. Sequenced by immunoSEQ multiplex PCR; TCRdb stores in-frame clones only, minus some. V and J calls and clone size are given by that table; D and trimming were obtained from the DNA. The top ten clones hold 2% to 2.5% of a sample with some 150,000 clones, more than 75% of them seen once. The sample holds one count of this clone. The CDR3 runs 14 residues. Trimming cost V 2 bases and J 0 bases, with 4 bases left between them. Germline V gene lookup returns CDR1 MGHDK and CDR2 SYGVNS. The J gene is TRBJ2-2, the V gene TRBV25-1; D unclear. The material sequenced was peripheral blood. This receptor was obtained from a man in his forties or fifties with active COVID-19. CDR3 DNA sequence: TGTGCCAGCAGTGAAGTTACGAACACCGGGGAGCTGTTTTTT. Its protein product is CASSEVTNTGELFF. The whole variable domain, remainder taken from reference TRBV25-1 and TRBJ2-2, is EADIYQTPRYLVIGTGKKITLECSQTMGHDKMYWYQQDPGMELHLIHYSYGVNSTEKGDLSSESTVSRIRTEHFPLTLESARPSHTSQYLCASSEVTNTGELFFGEGSRLTVL.